Presented here are 7 T cell receptor beta chains from one specimen sequenced in a study of blood T cells in healthy people across ages. A second about 7 to 12 cycle PCR used barcoded and J-beta primers. TCRdb reanalysed the 5' RACE reads using MiXCR and keeps one entry per CDR3 protein. Among around 990,000 distinct CDR3 sequences listed, 20% to 25% were seen once. This sample was also put to use in a study of T cells of mothers and their children.

Specimen: blood. These receptors were obtained from a girl aged 2 to 9 in good health.

This clonotype was counted between two and nine times. V and J are TRBV5-1 and TRBJ2-1; the D call may be TRBD1 or TRBD2 (5 bases each). Gene TRBJ2-5 matches the end of the DNA better, so the J call may be wrong. The CDR3 is 13 residues long. The germline gives CDR1 SGHRS, CDR2 YFSETQ. CDR3 loop: CASSPGPAETQYF. The DNA for the CDR3 is TGCGCCAGCAGCCCGGGACCGGCGGAGACCCAGTACTTC.

This clonotype was detected a few times. The rearrangement links TRBV7-9 to TRBJ2-1; maybe TRBD2 (6 bases). The V and J ends lost 6 bases and 9 bases respectively, with 24 bases between them. The CDR3 is made up of 16 amino acids. Germline V gene sequence: CDR1 SEHNR, CDR2 FQNEAQ (reference sequence). The CDR3 DNA reads TGTGCCAGCAGGCTACTCGGGACTTTTGCCTCGCCTGAGCAGTTCTTC. It yields the protein CASRLLGTFASPEQFF. Drawing the rest from reference TRBV7-9 and TRBJ2-1, the complete variable domain is DTGVSQNPRHKITKRGQNVTFRCDPISEHNRLYWYRQTLGQGPEFLTYFQNEAQLEKSRLLSDRFSAERPKGSFSTLEIQRTEQGDSAMYLCASRLLGTFASPEQFFGPGTRLTVL.

The sample holds a few counts of this clonotype. The chain employs TRBV4-1 and TRBJ2-3; 10 bases fit TRBD1. The trim removed 4 bases at V and 4 bases at J, leaving 5 bases unmatched. In germline, CDR1 is MGHRA, CDR2 YSYEKL. CDR3 length: 15 amino acids. The CDR3 DNA is TGCGCCAGCAGCCGCCGACAGGGGGCGGCAGATACGCAGTATTTT. The encoded protein is CASSRRQGAADTQYF.

This clonotype has just a few counts. The V gene is TRBV3-1, the J gene TRBJ1-1, with D hard to call. Germline CDR1 and CDR2: LGHDT and YNNKEL (reference sequence). This CDR3 region has 11 residues. Trimming took 1 base from V and 10 from J, leaving 7 bases between them. For the CDR3, the DNA is TGTGCCAGCAGCCAAGGTGGAGGAGCTTTCTTT. Protein sequence: CASSQGGGAFF.

A few counts support this clonotype. The genes are TRBV28 and TRBJ2-5; TRBD2 matches 14 bases. The J call is doubtful: the DNA matches TRBJ2-1 better. The CDR3 is 18 amino acids. Germline V gene lookup returns CDR1 MDHEN and CDR2 SYDVKM. As DNA, the CDR3 is TGTGCCAGCAGGGTGGGACTAGCGGGAGTGGCAGGTTACAATGAGCAGTTCTTC. As protein: CASRVGLAGVAGYNEQFF.

This clonotype turned up a few times. The chain uses TRBV7-9 and TRBJ2-5, with D possibly TRBD2 on 6 matching bases. TRBJ2-1 matches the DNA end more closely, so the J call is doubtful. CDR1 and CDR2 (germline): SEHNR, FQNEAQ (reference sequence). The CDR3 totals 16 residues. DNA of the CDR3: TGTGCCAGCAGCTTAGCGGGAGGCCCCCCTTTAAATGAGCAGTTCTTC. It specifies CASSLAGGPPLNEQFF.

This clonotype appeared a few times. This chain joins TRBV7-9 and TRBJ2-5; TRBD1 matches at 7 bases. The DNA end is a closer match to TRBJ2-1, so the J assignment may be wrong. The germline CDR1 and CDR2 sequences are SEHNR and FQNEAQ (reference sequence). The CDR3 consists of 12 residues. CDR3 bases: TGTGCCAGCAGCCCAGACAGGGAAGAGCAGTTCTTC. It encodes CASSPDREEQFF.